These 24 T cell receptor beta chains were all obtained from the same sample, sequenced in a study of cytomegalovirus exposure and HLA in healthy donors. In the PCR, 60 Vbeta and 13 Jbeta primers were used. Only in-frame clones appear in the TCRdb table, and some are missing; sequencing was by immunoSEQ multiplex PCR. The sample table includes some 34,000 clones. The material sequenced was PBMCs. These receptors were collected from a woman between 40 and 55 years old in good health and CMV-seropositive.

V usage is TRBV9 and J usage is TRBJ2-7, with TRBD2 identical over 8 bases. The junction had 12 bases not matched to a gene; V was cut back by 0 bases and J by 7 bases. This CDR3 has 16 residues. The V gene's germline CDR1 is SGDLS and CDR2 YYNGEE. The CDR3 region is CASSVELSGTGGEQYF. The CDR3 DNA follows: TGTGCCAGCAGCGTAGAGCTATCCGGGACGGGAGGGGAGCAGTACTTC.

The rearrangement joins TRBV10-3 to TRBJ2-1, with 10 bases that match TRBD2. CDR1 and CDR2 (germline): ENHRY, SYGVKD. The trim removed 2 bases at V and 2 bases at J, leaving 0 bases unmatched. CDR3 size: 15 residues. This CDR3 reads CAISEGLAAYNEQFF. The CDR3 DNA follows: TGTGCCATCAGTGAGGGACTAGCGGCCTACAATGAGCAGTTCTTC.

The V and J genes are TRBV5-6 and TRBJ2-6; D is unresolved. From germline, CDR1 is SGHDT and CDR2 YYEEEE. The V end was cut by 4 bases, the J end by 0 bases, with 8 bases between. This CDR3 is built from 15 residues. CDR3 DNA sequence: TGTGCCAGCAGCCAAATGAGCTCTGGGGCCAACGTCCTGACTTTC. Its protein is CASSQMSSGANVLTF.

This sequence joins TRBV30 and TRBJ2-7, with 7 bases identical to TRBD1. V shed 5 bases, J shed 1 base, and the junction held 5 bases outside the gene matches. Germline CDR1 is GTSNPN and CDR2 is SVGIG (reference sequence). The CDR3 has 13 amino acids. CDR3 DNA: TGTGCCTGGGTCCGGGACAGATCCTACGAGCAGTACTTC. The encoded protein is CAWVRDRSYEQYF.

The chain couples TRBV28 to TRBJ2-3; a possible D gene is TRBD1 (5 bases). Germline lookup yields CDR1 MDHEN and CDR2 SYDVKM. This CDR3 has 15 residues. Trimming took 2 bases from V and 1 from J, leaving 10 bases between them. The CDR3 DNA reads as TGTGCCAGCAGTTTAGGTGTCAGGGGCACAGATACGCAGTATTTT. It encodes CASSLGVRGTDTQYF.

The V call is TRBV28, the J call TRBJ1-3, with 9 bases lining up with TRBD1. Losses at the gene ends were 5 bases for V and 0 bases for J; bases not matched to a gene: 11. Germline V CDR1 and CDR2: MDHEN, SYDVKM. The CDR3 is made up of 18 amino acids. This chain's CDR3 is CASSTGTGTFISGNTIYF. In DNA form, the CDR3 reads TGTGCCAGCAGTACCGGGACAGGGACTTTTATCTCTGGAAACACCATATATTTT.

The J gene is TRBJ1-2, the V gene TRBV29-1; 8 positions match TRBD1. Per the germline V gene, CDR1 is SQVTM and CDR2 is ANQGSEA. V was pared by 7 bases and J by 8 bases, with 9 bases of the junction left unmatched. This CDR3 has 12 residues. In DNA, the CDR3 is TGCAGCGCCGGACAGGGTGCATTCGGCTACACCTTC. Residues: CSAGQGAFGYTF.

V usage is TRBV4-3 and J usage is TRBJ2-7, with a weak D call TRBD1 (5 bases). The germline V and J ends were trimmed by 4 bases and 1 base, with 14 bases remaining between them. The CDR3 covers 15 residues. Looked up from germline, CDR1 is LGHNA and CDR2 is YSLEER. The CDR3 coding sequence is TGCGCCAGCAGCCTACAGGATGACGGATCCTACGAGCAGTACTTC. Protein: CASSLQDDGSYEQYF.

The chain uses TRBV6-1 and TRBJ1-2; D is perhaps TRBD1 (6 bases). The CDR3 sequence is 11 residues long. Germline V gene data show CDR1 as MNHNS and CDR2 as SASEGT. Trimming pared 11 bases from V and 7 bases from J, leaving 14 bases between. CDR3 nucleotide sequence: TGTGCCCTCAGGAACAGGGCTGGCTACACCTTC. Its protein is CALRNRAGYTF.

The genes are TRBV19 and TRBJ1-1, with unresolved D. The V and J ends lost 5 bases and 3 bases respectively, with 16 bases between them. The length of the CDR3 is 15 residues. CDR1 is LNHDA, CDR2 SQIVND, per germline (reference sequence). The CDR3 reads CASSSPQKLDTEAFF. The DNA of the CDR3 is TGTGCCAGTAGTTCCCCTCAGAAACTAGACACTGAAGCTTTCTTT.

The V gene is TRBV2, the J gene TRBJ2-6, with a tentative D call TRBD1 (6 bases). CDR3 length: 15 amino acids. Trimming cost V 5 bases and J 2 bases, with 10 bases left between them. Germline assignment: CDR1 SNHLY and CDR2 FYNNEI. In nucleotides, the CDR3 is TGTGCCAGCAGTCAGGGGAGAGCTGGGGCCAACGTCCTGACTTTC. Its protein is CASSQGRAGANVLTF.

J is TRBJ1-6 and V is TRBV4-1; a weak D match, TRBD1 (5 bases). The CDR3 length is 18 residues. CDR1 is MGHRA, CDR2 YSYEKL, per germline. V was cut by 0 bases and J by 0 bases, with 12 bases left in between. The CDR3 region has the DNA TGCGCCAGCAGCCAAGAAGGGGTAGTCGGCTCCTATAATTCACCCCTCCACTTT. It encodes CASSQEGVVGSYNSPLHF.

The chain employs TRBV4-3 and TRBJ2-1; D may be TRBD1 (6 bases). CDR3 length: 14 amino acids. Germline CDR1 and CDR2: LGHNA and YSLEER. V lost 2 bases and J lost 8, with 13 bases in between. The CDR3 is CASSQYRARDEQFF. In DNA form, the CDR3 reads TGCGCCAGCAGCCAATACAGGGCGCGGGATGAGCAGTTCTTC.

The J gene is TRBJ2-7, the V gene TRBV27, with a tentative D call TRBD2 (6 bases). The ends were cut back, 6 bases at V and 2 bases at J, with 14 bases in the middle. Germline V gene lookup returns CDR1 MNHEY and CDR2 SMNVEV (reference sequence). This CDR3 has 14 residues. The CDR3 DNA is TGTGCCAGCAGCCACGGGACTGGAGCCTACGAGCAGTACTTC. This codes for CASSHGTGAYEQYF.

The rearrangement joins TRBV7-2 to TRBJ2-7; 8 bases match TRBD2. Germline CDR1 SGHTA, CDR2 FQGNSA. The trim removed 2 bases at V and 3 bases at J, leaving 9 bases unmatched. This CDR3 has 16 residues. CDR3 region: CASSLFVGRALYEQYF. As DNA, the CDR3 is TGTGCCAGCAGCTTATTTGTCGGGAGGGCCCTCTACGAGCAGTACTTC.

The J gene is TRBJ1-2, the V gene TRBV28; D remains ambiguous. Trimming cost V 5 bases and J 2 bases, with 12 bases left between them. The CDR3 has 14 residues. The germline V gene encodes CDR1 MDHEN and CDR2 SYDVKM. The CDR3 loop is CASSPTLINYGYTF. The CDR3 nucleotides are TGTGCCAGCAGTCCTACCCTAATCAACTATGGCTACACCTTC.

V gene TRBV15 combines with J gene TRBJ1-2; D gene unclear. Germline CDR1 is LNHNV and CDR2 is YYDKDF (reference sequence). This CDR3 comprises 14 residues. Between the trimmed V and J ends, which lost 4 bases and 8 bases, there was a span of 17 bases. CDR3 nucleotide sequence: TGTGCCACCAGCAATCGAGACTCAACGGGAGGCTACACCTTC. It encodes CATSNRDSTGGYTF.

V is TRBV7-8 and J is TRBJ2-1, with 14 positions matching TRBD2. The CDR3 runs 15 residues. The V gene's germline CDR1 is SGHVS and CDR2 FQNEAQ. Trimming removed 10 bases from V and 7 bases from J; junction bases left unmatched: 9. The CDR3: CAIMVGTSGRNEQFF. CDR3 DNA sequence: TGTGCCATCATGGTTGGGACTAGCGGGAGAAATGAGCAGTTCTTC.

The genes are TRBV9 and TRBJ2-3; 11 nucleotides match TRBD2. The CDR3 is 17 amino acids. Trimming cost V 1 base and J 0 bases; bases outside gene matches: 4. In germline, CDR1 is SGDLS, CDR2 YYNGEE. The CDR3 DNA follows: TGTGCCAGCAGCGTAAAGGGACTAGCGGAAAGCACAGATACGCAGTATTTT. Translating gives CASSVKGLAESTDTQYF. The complete variable domain, with remaining parts taken from reference TRBV9 and TRBJ2-3, reads DSGVTQTPKHLITATGQRVTLRCSPRSGDLSVYWYQQSLDQGLQFLIQYYNGEERAKGNILERFSAQQFPDLHSELNLSSLELGDSALYFCASSVKGLAESTDTQYFGPGTRLTVL.

This chain joins TRBV6-1 and TRBJ1-1, with 10 bases aligning to TRBD1. The V segment lost 7 bases and the J segment 4 bases; nucleotides outside the gene matches: 6. CDR1 and CDR2 from the germline V gene are MNHNS and SASEGT. This CDR3 has 14 residues. The chain's CDR3 is CASNRDRGVTEAFF. The CDR3 DNA is TGTGCCAGCAACCGGGACAGGGGTGTCACTGAAGCTTTCTTT.

The chain employs TRBV6-1 and TRBJ2-5; D remains unclear. The germline V and J ends were trimmed by 0 bases and 11 bases, with 4 bases remaining between them. Germline V gives CDR1 MNHNS, CDR2 SASEGT. The CDR3 consists of 10 residues. CDR3 sequence (DNA): TGTGCCAGCAGTGAAGCAACTCAGTACTTC. As protein: CASSEATQYF.

The chain has TRBV18 and TRBJ2-7, with a possible D match to TRBD2 (5 bases). CDR1 is KGHSH, CDR2 LQKENI, per germline. V was pared by 5 bases and J by 0 bases, with 8 bases between. The CDR3 is made up of 13 amino acids. The CDR3 coding sequence is TGTGCCAGCTCATCCGGGGTCTCCTACGAGCAGTACTTC. Its protein is CASSSGVSYEQYF.

The chain links TRBV28 to TRBJ2-7, with 14 bases identical to TRBD2. The CDR3 has 20 amino acids. Germline assignment: CDR1 MDHEN and CDR2 SYDVKM. The V segment lost 5 bases and the J segment 1 base; nucleotides outside the gene matches: 16. CDR3 coding DNA: TGTGCCAGCAGTACGGGACTAGCGGGAGAAATTGGTGGAGCGTCCTACGAGCAGTACTTC. Residues: CASSTGLAGEIGGASYEQYF. Full variable domain (remainder filled in from reference TRBV28 and TRBJ2-7): DVKVTQSSRYLVKRTGEKVFLECVQDMDHENMFWYRQDPGLGLRLIYFSYDVKMKEKGDIPEGYSVSREKKERFSLILESASTNQTSMYLCASSTGLAGEIGGASYEQYFGPGTRLTVT.

This rearrangement joins TRBV14 to TRBJ1-1; TRBD1 matches at 11 bases. The CDR3 is 15 residues long. Germline CDR1 and CDR2: SGHDN and FVKESK. J was trimmed by 4 bases and V by 2 bases; bases with no gene match: 3. The CDR3 bases are TGTGCCAGCAGCCAATGGACAGGGGGCGGCACTGAAGCTTTCTTT. This codes for CASSQWTGGGTEAFF. The complete variable domain, with remaining parts taken from reference TRBV14 and TRBJ1-1, reads EAGVTQFPSHSVIEKGQTVTLRCDPISGHDNLYWYRRVMGKEIKFLLHFVKESKQDESGMPNNRFLAERTGGTYSTLKVQPAELEDSGVYFCASSQWTGGGTEAFFGQGTRLTVV.